These 17 T cell receptor beta chains came from one sample sequenced in a study of blood T cell repertoires in COVID-19. Libraries were prepared by immunoSEQ multiplex PCR; TCRdb keeps only in-frame clonotypes and omits some of them. This table holds fewer than 400,000 clones, under 90% found once. The specimen was peripheral blood. The source of these receptors is a woman in her twenties or thirties with COVID-19, enrolled during active disease.

This clone was seen once. The chain joins TRBV9 to TRBJ2-1, with TRBD2 matching over 12 bases. Per the germline V gene, CDR1 is SGDLS and CDR2 is YYNGEE. The CDR3 sequence is 18 residues long. Losses at the gene ends were 0 bases for V and 8 bases for J; bases not matched to a gene: 12. The CDR3 sequence is CASSVATASGGARYEQFF. Here the CDR3 DNA reads TGTGCCAGCAGCGTAGCTACGGCTAGCGGGGGGGCACGATATGAGCAGTTCTTC. Variable domain in full (rest from reference TRBV9 and TRBJ2-1): DSGVTQTPKHLITATGQRVTLRCSPRSGDLSVYWYQQSLDQGLQFLIQYYNGEERAKGNILERFSAQQFPDLHSELNLSSLELGDSALYFCASSVATASGGARYEQFFGPGTRLTVL.

This chain uses TRBV12-3 or TRBV12-4 with TRBJ1-1; the match to TRBD1 covers 7 bases. V was clipped by 8 bases and J by 9 bases; unmatched bases: 3. The CDR3 has 10 residues. CDR3 bases: TGTGCCAGCTACAGGGGAAAAGCTTTCTTT. Translated, it gives CASYRGKAFF.

The rearrangement joins TRBV29-1 to TRBJ2-7; no reliable D call. The CDR3 totals 14 residues. Germline values: CDR1 SQVTM, CDR2 ANQGSEA. Trimming pared 0 bases from V and 0 bases from J, leaving 9 bases between. The CDR3 reads CSVEDRSSSYEQYF. The CDR3 DNA sequence: TGCAGCGTTGAAGATCGCTCGAGCTCCTACGAGCAGTACTTC.

V is TRBV28 and J is TRBJ1-1, with D possibly matching TRBD1 (6 bases). The germline V gene encodes CDR1 MDHEN and CDR2 SYDVKM. The V end was cut by 6 bases, the J end by 2 bases, with 22 bases between. The length of the CDR3 is 17 residues. The CDR3 loop is CASRSYGPGHKNTEAFF. Here the CDR3 DNA reads TGTGCCAGCAGGTCCTATGGCCCGGGACATAAAAACACTGAAGCTTTCTTT.

This clone has only one observation. The J gene is TRBJ1-3, the V gene TRBV6-5; D not certain. The germline V gene has CDR1 MNHEY and CDR2 SVGAGI. CDR3 size: 15 residues. The V end was cut by 6 bases, the J end by 3 bases, with 15 bases between. This CDR3 is CASSPLGLFGNTIYF. CDR3 coding DNA: TGTGCCAGCAGCCCCCTCGGACTATTTGGAAACACCATATATTTT.

This clone was seen a handful of times. This rearrangement joins TRBV18 to TRBJ2-7; 9 bases fit TRBD1. Germline lookup yields CDR1 KGHSH and CDR2 LQKENI. CDR3 size: 14 residues. Unmatched junction bases numbered 2, after V lost 0 bases and J lost 5 bases. CDR3 region: CASSPPTGGHEQYF. CDR3 sequence (DNA): TGTGCCAGCTCACCACCTACAGGGGGCCACGAGCAGTACTTC.

This rearrangement joins TRBV2 to TRBJ2-2; D ambiguous. Trimming left V 3 bases short and J 3 bases short, with 5 bases between. This CDR3 has 13 residues. CDR1 is SNHLY, CDR2 FYNNEI, per germline. CDR3 amino acids: CASSDSDTGELFF. The CDR3 region has the DNA TGTGCCAGCAGTGACTCTGACACCGGGGAGCTGTTTTTT.

The chain carries TRBV5-6 and TRBJ1-5, with TRBD1 matching over 10 bases. This CDR3 region has 15 residues. CDR1 and CDR2 from the germline V gene are SGHDT and YYEEEE. Trimming at V came to 4 bases and at J to 7 bases, leaving 8 bases not matched to a gene. CDR3 nucleotides: TGTGCCAGCAGCAAGCTGACAGGGGGCTGGCAGCCCCAGCATTTT. Translation gives CASSKLTGGWQPQHF.

DNA of the CDR3: TGTGCCATCAGTGAGTCCAACAGTAATTCACCCCTCCACTTT. It is translated as CAISESNSNSPLHF. V is TRBV10-3 and J is TRBJ1-6; no clear D. The germline V and J ends were trimmed by 0 bases and 6 bases, with 6 bases remaining between them. The CDR3 loop spans 14 amino acids. Germline V gene sequence: CDR1 ENHRY, CDR2 SYGVKD.

The CDR3 DNA follows: TGTGCCAGCAGCTCCCTCACCGAAGCCACGGGGACCGGGGAGCTGTTTTTT. It codes for CASSSLTEATGTGELFF. The gene calls are TRBV27 and TRBJ2-2, with D maybe TRBD2 (5 bases). Germline loops: CDR1 MNHEY, CDR2 SMNVEV (reference sequence). V was cut by 6 bases and J by 5 bases, with 22 bases left in between. CDR3 size: 17 residues.

V gene TRBV7-9 combines with J gene TRBJ2-7; a possible D gene is TRBD2 (5 bases). V lost 4 bases and J lost 5, with 15 bases in between. CDR3 length: 14 amino acids. Germline CDR1 reads SEHNR; CDR2 reads FQNEAQ (reference sequence). The CDR3 DNA reads as TGTGCCAGCAGCTCATTTGGGAGTCCTGACGAGCAGTACGTC. Encoded protein: CASSSFGSPDEQYV.

Of note for this clone: This CDR3 is also generated by other DNA sequences in the sample. The chain recombines TRBV18 with TRBJ1-2, with TRBD1 identical over 8 bases. Unmatched junction bases numbered 6, after V lost 6 bases and J lost 0 bases. CDR3 length equals 15 residues. CDR1 and CDR2 (germline): KGHSH, LQKENI. The CDR3 DNA follows: TGTGCCAGCTCTCGCGGACAGGGTACTAACTATGGCTACACCTTC. Protein product: CASSRGQGTNYGYTF.

V gene TRBV12-5 combines with J gene TRBJ2-5; tentative D call: TRBD2 (5 bases). Germline lookup yields CDR1 LGHNT and CDR2 FRNRAP. Trimming shortened V by 7 bases and J by 5 bases, and 11 bases separated the two germline ends. The CDR3 covers 12 residues. CDR3: CASALSGETQYF. The CDR3 DNA sequence: TGTGCTAGTGCCCTATCGGGGGAGACCCAGTACTTC.

The chain employs TRBV5-6 and TRBJ2-2, with D unclear. The germline gives CDR1 SGHDT, CDR2 YYEEEE. The CDR3 has 14 amino acids. V lost 0 bases to trimming and J lost 1 base, with 4 bases between them. The CDR3 DNA reads as TGTGCCAGCAGCTTGGGCGGGAACACCGGGGAGCTGTTTTTT. Its translation is CASSLGGNTGELFF.

The J gene is TRBJ2-1, the V gene TRBV6-5, with 10 bases fitting TRBD1. With V trimmed by 4 bases and J by 7 bases, 7 bases remained unmatched. Germline CDR1 MNHEY, CDR2 SVGAGI. This CDR3 is built from 15 residues. Here the CDR3 DNA reads TGTGCCAGCAGTTGGGCGCCGGGACAGGGGAATGAGCAGTTCTTC. Residues: CASSWAPGQGNEQFF.

This sequence joins TRBV6-2 or TRBV6-3 and TRBJ1-5; D uncertain. Between the trimmed V and J ends, which lost 4 bases and 4 bases, there was a span of 8 bases. The CDR3 is made up of 13 amino acids. Germline V gene data show CDR1 as MNHEY and CDR2 as SVGEGT. The DNA of the CDR3 is TGTGCCAGCAGTTTATTCGGTAATCAGCCCCAGCATTTT. Protein product: CASSLFGNQPQHF.

The rearrangement joins TRBV6-2 or TRBV6-3 to TRBJ2-3; 10 nucleotides agree with TRBD2. The CDR3 consists of 17 residues. V shed 0 bases and J 5 bases; nucleotides not matched to a gene: 8. CDR1 is MNHEY and CDR2 is SVGEGT in the germline V gene. Here the CDR3 DNA reads TGTGCCAGCAGTTACTCGCGGAAGCGGGGGGGCAGAGATACGCAGTATTTT. Amino acids: CASSYSRKRGGRDTQYF.